Below are 10 T cell receptor beta chains sequenced from a single sample in a study of blood T cell repertoires in COVID-19. Clones were sequenced by immunoSEQ multiplex PCR, and TCRdb holds only the in-frame ones, with some missing. The sample consists of 250,000 to 300,000 clones, 70% to 90% of them appearing once. Material for sequencing was peripheral blood. These receptor sequences come from a woman aged 45-65 years with COVID-19, enrolled during active disease.

This chain connects TRBV11-3 to TRBJ1-1, with TRBD1 matching over 7 bases. The CDR3 spans 14 residues. Germline values: CDR1 SGHNT, CDR2 YENEEA. The trim removed 0 bases at V and 10 bases at J, leaving 8 bases unmatched. CDR3 bases: TGTGCCAGCAGCTTAGATGGCAGGGGGAATGGAGCTTTCTTT. This sequence encodes CASSLDGRGNGAFF.

The chain employs TRBV6-4 and TRBJ1-2; D perhaps matches TRBD1 (5 bases). Deletions cut 4 bases from V and 8 bases from J, with 14 bases between. The CDR3 contains 13 residues. The germline V gene encodes CDR1 MRHNA and CDR2 SNTAGT. CDR3 sequence: CASSAKSGLGYTF. The CDR3 nucleotides are TGTGCCAGCAGTGCAAAATCAGGGCTAGGCTACACCTTC.

The chain is built from TRBV5-6 and TRBJ2-5, with 7 bases lining up with TRBD1. The CDR3 is made up of 14 amino acids. The V gene end was trimmed by 3 bases and the J gene end by 1 base; junction bases not matched to a gene: 3. The germline V gene has CDR1 SGHDT and CDR2 YYEEEE. CDR3 DNA sequence: TGTGCCAGCAGCTGGGGACAGCCCCAAGAGACCCAGTACTTC. Its translation is CASSWGQPQETQYF.

This chain joins TRBV5-1 and TRBJ1-5; 7 nucleotides align to TRBD1. With V trimmed by 4 bases and J by 7 bases, 5 bases remained unmatched. Germline-derived CDR1 and CDR2 are SGHRS and YFSETQ. This CDR3 comprises 13 residues. In nucleotides, the CDR3 is TGCGCCAGCAGCAGTGACAGGGACCAGCCCCAGCATTTT. Translation gives CASSSDRDQPQHF. Full variable domain (remainder filled in from reference TRBV5-1 and TRBJ1-5): KAGVTQTPRYLIKTRGQQVTLSCSPISGHRSVSWYQQTPGQGLQFLFEYFSETQRNKGNFPGRFSGRQFSNSRSEMNVSTLELGDSALYLCASSSDRDQPQHFGDGTRLSIL.

V usage is TRBV2 and J usage is TRBJ1-2; D ambiguous. Trimming pared 2 bases from V and 0 bases from J, leaving 13 bases between. Germline values: CDR1 SNHLY, CDR2 FYNNEI. This CDR3 has 16 amino acids. The CDR3 DNA reads as TGTGCCAGCAGTGAAAATGGAGAACTCCCTAACTATGGCTACACCTTC. Protein product: CASSENGELPNYGYTF.

The chain uses TRBV5-8 and TRBJ2-2; TRBD2 aligns across 11 bases. Germline CDR1 SGHTS, CDR2 YDEGEE. The CDR3 length is 20 residues. V was pared by 0 bases and J by 0 bases, with 10 bases of the junction left unmatched. Here the CDR3 reads CASSLALAGGPFANTGELFF. In nucleotides, the CDR3 is TGTGCCAGCAGCTTGGCCCTAGCGGGAGGCCCGTTCGCGAACACCGGGGAGCTGTTTTTT.

The rearrangement links TRBV30 to TRBJ1-5, with a weak D call TRBD1 (6 bases). V was trimmed by 0 bases and J by 6 bases, leaving 12 bases between them. The CDR3 sequence is 14 residues long. Germline V lookup: CDR1 GTSNPN, CDR2 SVGIG (reference sequence). Here the CDR3 DNA reads TGTGCCTGGAGTGTGGGGGGGGCTGCTCAGCCCCAGCATTTT. This translates into CAWSVGGAAQPQHF.

This chain connects TRBV12-3 or TRBV12-4 to TRBJ1-1; D call uncertain. V was pared by 4 bases and J by 10 bases, with 13 bases between. This CDR3 is 12 amino acids long. The CDR3 sequence: CASSSSGRGAFF. CDR3 bases: TGTGCCAGCAGTTCCAGCGGGAGAGGAGCTTTCTTT.

The chain recombines TRBV15 with TRBJ1-1; 7 nucleotides line up with TRBD1. The CDR3 consists of 12 residues. Germline CDR1 reads LNHNV; CDR2 reads YYDKDF (reference sequence). J gave up 8 bases and V 1 base, and 1 base lay outside the gene matches. The CDR3 bases are TGTGCCACCAGCAGAGCGACAGGGGAAGCTTTCTTT. This codes for CATSRATGEAFF.

The CDR3 sequence: CATSSSGTRVWNEQFF. In nucleotides, the CDR3 is TGTGCCACCAGCAGTAGCGGGACTAGGGTCTGGAATGAGCAGTTCTTC. J is TRBJ2-1 and V is TRBV15, with TRBD2 matching 8 bases. The V segment lost 3 bases and the J segment 7 bases; nucleotides outside the gene matches: 11. Germline V CDR1 and CDR2: LNHNV, YYDKDF (reference sequence). The CDR3 runs to 16 residues. The whole variable domain, filled in from reference TRBV15 and TRBJ2-1, reads DAMVIQNPRYQVTQFGKPVTLSCSQTLNHNVMYWYQQKSSQAPKLLFHYYDKDFNNEADTPDNFQSRRPNTSFCFLDIRSPGLGDTAMYLCATSSSGTRVWNEQFFGPGTRLTVL.